The TCR beta chain under discussion was sequenced for a study of shared clonotypes between healthy human individuals. The CD4+ fraction was divided into a CD45RA+ naive subset and a CD45RA-negative memory subset. CDR1 and CDR2 from the germline V gene are SGHRS and YFSETQ. The V gene lost 2 bases and the J gene lost 5 bases, with 13 bases spanning the gap. The length of the CDR3 is 14 residues. Measured with immunoSEQ multiplex PCR; TCRdb has only the in-frame clones, and not every one. The sample holds 1,400,000 or so clones, 98% to 99% seen once. The sequence derives from a man aged 30-40 years in good health. The sample was naive CD4+ T cells sorted from blood. As for subset: CD45RA+ positively selected. This sequence joins TRBV5-1 and TRBJ2-5, with unresolved D. In nucleotides, the CDR3 is TGCGCCAGCAGCTTCTTCACCAGTCAGGAGACCCAGTACTTC. Translated: CASSFFTSQETQYF.